This TCR beta chain derives from a study of CD8 T cells in ankylosing spondylitis. Study-level points and caveats: Typical of ankylosing spondylitis blood, it appeared, was a TCR beta motif of several highly homologous variants.

One entry per CDR3 protein results from TCRdb running MiXCR on the 5' RACE reads. Of around 140,000 distinct CDR3 sequences detected, more than 15% appear once; the ten largest clones hold 30% to 35%. A remark on this clonotype: Its antigen is currently unknown.

CDR1 is SGDLS, CDR2 YYNGEE, per germline. The CDR3 runs to 13 residues. V lost 0 bases to trimming and J lost 8 bases, with 9 bases between them. Sequenced: blood, either unsorted or a sorted T cell fraction (not recorded which). The receptor comes from a male donor with ankylosing spondylitis. This sequence joins TRBV9 and TRBJ2-1; D unresolved. CDR3 nucleotide sequence: TGTGCCAGCAGCGTAGTTTTTGGGGATGAGCAGTTCTTC. It translates to CASSVVFGDEQFF.